The source of this T cell receptor beta chain is a study of T cell repertoires and HLA-DP antigens. Study-wide context: CD4+ T cells were cocultured with HeLa cells expressing HLA-DP. Study results and caveats: Previously undetected clones averaged approximately 35% and 51% against the two alleles respectively. Antigen presentation used HeLa cells, with total CD4+ cells responding.

With regard to this clone: Its specificity is not known.

For pre-culture CD4+ samples, the target was 190,000 or so T cell genomes. This table comes from immunoSEQ multiplex PCR, and its TCRdb copy is limited to in-frame clones, with some not included. The table lists around 110,000 clones, about 92% of them singletons. Sequenced material: CD4+ T cells from PBMCs. The source is a woman aged 18-29 years in good health and CMV-seronegative.

CDR3 DNA sequence: TGTGCCAGCAGCCCCGGGACAGCTCGGGGTGAAAAACTGTTTTTT. The encoded protein is CASSPGTARGEKLFF. The chain carries TRBV28 and TRBJ1-4; 7 bases line up with TRBD1. Germline CDR1 reads MDHEN; CDR2 reads SYDVKM. V shed 6 bases and J 7 bases; nucleotides not matched to a gene: 11. The CDR3 length is 15 residues.